The sequence of this T cell receptor beta chain was determined in a study of cytomegalovirus exposure and HLA in healthy donors. About the research overall: A later analysis reported the same platform for the 120 or so validation repertoires and the roughly 700 first-cohort repertoires.

Using immunoSEQ multiplex PCR, the repertoire was profiled, and TCRdb retains in-frame clones only, with some absent. The sample lists fewer than 120,000 clones; more than 75% were seen once. Regarding the study as a whole: Clusters of TCRs from the first cohort tended to co-occur in the roughly 120 validation repertoires (as a later analysis found). It was 160 or so TCR beta chains that were listed as cytomegalovirus-associated.

CDR1 KGHSH and CDR2 LQKENI come from the germline V gene. There are 13 residues in the CDR3. V was cut by 0 bases and J by 3 bases, with 6 bases left in between. This clone was recorded once. No antigen is known for it. A 120-subject validation cohort, separate from the approximately 720-subject first cohort, supplied the donors. The sequenced sample was PBMCs. The chain couples TRBV18 to TRBJ2-7; D is undetermined. The receptor's source is a woman between 25 and 40 years old in good health and CMV-seropositive. This CDR3 is CASSPPSRYEQYF. As DNA, the CDR3 is TGTGCCAGCTCACCACCGTCTCGCTACGAGCAGTACTTC. Supplemented by reference TRBV18 and TRBJ2-7, the full variable domain reads NAGVMQNPRHLVRRRGQEARLRCSPMKGHSHVYWYRQLPEEGLKFMVYLQKENIIDESGMPKERFSAEFPKEGPSILRIQQVVRGDSAAYFCASSPPSRYEQYFGPGTRLTVT.